Below, 20 T cell receptor beta chains from the same sample are listed, as sequenced in a study of blood T cell repertoires in COVID-19. The method was immunoSEQ multiplex PCR; TCRdb's version includes in-frame clones alone and lacks a portion of them. The table has 130,000 to 150,000 clones, over 75% seen once. The sample comprised peripheral blood. These receptors all come from a man aged 18 to 30 with COVID-19, enrolled during active disease.

The chain employs TRBV3-1 (or the pseudogene TRBV3-2) and TRBJ2-1, with D possibly TRBD2 on 6 matching bases. The CDR3 extends over 15 amino acids. Per the germline V gene, CDR1 is LGHDT and CDR2 is YNNKEL (reference sequence). Trimming removed 3 bases at V and 4 bases at J, with 13 bases between. CDR3: CASSQGLSVYNEQFF. In nucleotides, the CDR3 is TGTGCCAGCAGCCAGGGACTTTCCGTTTACAATGAGCAGTTCTTC.

The V gene is TRBV27, the J gene TRBJ1-5; the match to TRBD1 covers 7 bases. The CDR3 contains 13 residues. With 4 bases clipped from V and 7 bases from J, the junction kept 4 bases outside the gene matches. Germline loops: CDR1 MNHEY, CDR2 SMNVEV (reference sequence). This CDR3 reads CASSSRGSQPQHF. Here the CDR3 DNA reads TGTGCCAGCAGTTCCAGGGGGTCGCAGCCCCAGCATTTT.

This clone has only one observation. The chain combines TRBV9 with TRBJ2-7; 7 bases map to TRBD2. The CDR3 runs 18 residues. Losses at the gene ends were 5 bases for V and 3 bases for J; bases not matched to a gene: 20. From germline, CDR1 is SGDLS and CDR2 YYNGEE. CDR3: CASRKKKREILPFYEQYF. Written as DNA, the CDR3 is TGTGCCAGCAGAAAGAAAAAGCGGGAAATACTCCCGTTCTACGAGCAGTACTTC.

About this clone itself: This same CDR3 is encoded by further DNA sequences in the sample. This rearrangement joins TRBV28 to TRBJ1-2; D is possibly TRBD1 (6 bases). Germline CDR1 and CDR2: MDHEN and SYDVKM. The V end was cut by 6 bases, the J end by 2 bases, with 10 bases between. The CDR3 totals 13 residues. CDR3 nucleotide sequence: TGTGCCAGCAGCCCACAGGGAAACTATGGCTACACCTTC. Its protein is CASSPQGNYGYTF.

This chain uses TRBV19 with TRBJ2-1, with TRBD2 matching 7 bases. V shed 1 base and J 4 bases; nucleotides not matched to a gene: 13. Germline lookup yields CDR1 LNHDA and CDR2 SQIVND (reference sequence). CDR3 length equals 18 residues. The CDR3: CASSIVGALAAKYNEQFF. Written as DNA, the CDR3 is TGTGCCAGTAGTATAGTTGGGGCTCTAGCGGCCAAGTACAATGAGCAGTTCTTC.

This clone showed up just once. This chain uses TRBV29-1 with TRBJ1-3, with TRBD1 matching 7 bases. The V and J ends lost 0 bases and 0 bases, in that order; junction bases with no gene match: 8. The CDR3 consists of 17 residues. The germline V gene encodes CDR1 SQVTM and CDR2 ANQGSEA. Here the CDR3 reads CSVEDRTGLASGNTIYF. CDR3 nucleotides: TGCAGCGTTGAAGATCGGACAGGTCTTGCCTCTGGAAACACCATATATTTT.

The chain couples TRBV7-9 to TRBJ2-1, with D uncertain. V lost 6 bases and J lost 8, with 17 bases in between. The CDR3 totals 14 residues. Germline V gene lookup returns CDR1 SEHNR and CDR2 FQNEAQ (reference sequence). CDR3: CASSIIGESDEQFF. The CDR3, as DNA: TGTGCCAGCAGTATAATAGGAGAGTCCGATGAGCAGTTCTTC.

The chain joins TRBV4-1 to TRBJ1-1; unclear D gene. Deletions cut 1 base from V and 0 bases from J, with 12 bases between. Germline V lookup: CDR1 MGHRA, CDR2 YSYEKL. The CDR3 contains 16 residues. The CDR3 region is CASSQVGSNMNTEAFF. DNA of the CDR3: TGCGCCAGCAGCCAAGTGGGCAGCAACATGAACACTGAAGCTTTCTTT.

The CDR3 spells CSASIGREKLFF. The CDR3 bases are TGCAGTGCTAGTATCGGGAGGGAAAAACTGTTTTTT. V usage is TRBV20-1 and J usage is TRBJ1-4; D not resolved. This CDR3 has 12 amino acids. V dropped 3 bases and J dropped 8 bases, with 10 bases sitting between them. Germline V lookup: CDR1 DFQATT, CDR2 SNEGSKA (reference sequence).

The V and J genes are TRBV5-6 and TRBJ2-7; 8 positions agree with TRBD2. With 2 bases clipped from V and 6 bases from J, the junction kept 13 bases outside the gene matches. The CDR3 is 16 residues long. The V gene's germline CDR1 is SGHDT and CDR2 YYEEEE. The CDR3 region has the DNA TGTGCCAGCAGCTTAACCCCAGCGGGAGCTCTGCTCGAGCAGTACTTC. The encoded protein is CASSLTPAGALLEQYF.

The V gene is TRBV1, the J gene TRBJ2-7; TRBD1 is the table's D call, not checked against the DNA. TRBV1 is noted as a pseudogene. This CDR3 has 15 residues. The CDR3 protein is CTSSQNNRGSIEQYF. CDR3 coding DNA: TGCACCAGCAGCCAAAATAACAGGGGTAGTATCGAGCAGTACTTC.

This chain links TRBV28 with TRBJ2-6, with D perhaps TRBD2 (5 bases). Between the trimmed V and J ends, which lost 6 bases and 4 bases, there was a span of 13 bases. Germline V CDR1 and CDR2: MDHEN, SYDVKM. The CDR3 is made up of 15 amino acids. CDR3 sequence: CASSQPEAGANVLTF. In DNA form, the CDR3 reads TGTGCCAGCAGCCAGCCGGAGGCGGGGGCCAACGTCCTGACTTTC.

This clone was observed many times. The V and J genes are TRBV6-2 or TRBV6-3 and TRBJ1-5; D is possibly TRBD1 (5 bases). The V gene lost 0 bases and the J gene lost 7 bases, with 13 bases spanning the gap. The CDR3 is 15 residues long. Germline values: CDR1 MNHEY, CDR2 SVGEGT. The CDR3 is CASSYSSRGEQPQHF. Here the CDR3 DNA reads TGTGCCAGCAGTTACTCGAGCCGGGGGGAACAGCCCCAGCATTTT.

The chain is built from TRBV13 and TRBJ2-7; 9 bases fit TRBD2. The CDR3 loop spans 14 amino acids. V trimming: 7 bases; J trimming: 6 bases; junction bases outside the gene matches: 10. Germline CDR1 PRHDT, CDR2 FYEKMQ (reference sequence). The CDR3 here is CASTSGTSTFEQYF. Written as DNA, the CDR3 is TGTGCCAGCACCTCCGGGACTAGCACTTTCGAGCAGTACTTC.

In regard to this clone: The identical CDR3 is also encoded by other nucleotide sequences in the sample. This chain uses TRBV19 with TRBJ2-1, with 12 bases that match TRBD2. V was clipped by 8 bases and J by 7 bases; unmatched bases: 6. This CDR3 has 14 residues. Germline CDR1 is LNHDA and CDR2 is SQIVND (reference sequence). This CDR3 reads CASRNLAGGNEQFF. The CDR3, as DNA: TGTGCCAGTCGCAACCTAGCGGGAGGGAATGAGCAGTTCTTC.

The gene calls are TRBV7-2 and TRBJ2-1; TRBD2 is a possible D gene (5 bases). V lost 3 bases and J lost 6, with 12 bases in between. CDR1 SGHTA and CDR2 FQGNSA come from the germline V gene. The CDR3 has 14 amino acids. The CDR3 sequence: CASSFGGVVNEQFF. The CDR3 DNA reads as TGTGCCAGCAGCTTTGGAGGAGTTGTCAATGAGCAGTTCTTC.

V and J are TRBV11-3 and TRBJ2-1; D may be TRBD2 (6 bases). The CDR3 spans 14 residues. Germline values: CDR1 SGHNT, CDR2 YENEEA. Trimming shortened V by 0 bases and J by 7 bases, and 10 bases separated the two germline ends. The CDR3 sequence: CASSLEPGANEQFF. CDR3 DNA sequence: TGTGCCAGCAGCTTAGAACCGGGAGCTAATGAGCAGTTCTTC. The full variable domain, with the rest looked up from reference TRBV11-3 and TRBJ2-1, is EAGVVQSPRYKIIEKKQPVAFWCNPISGHNTLYWYLQNLGQGPELLIRYENEEAVDDSQLPKDRFSAERLKGVDSTLKIQPAELGDSAVYLCASSLEPGANEQFFGPGTRLTVL.

Only one count was recorded for this clone. This chain joins TRBV7-9 and TRBJ1-1, with TRBD1 identical over 9 bases. This CDR3 spans 16 amino acids. The trim removed 5 bases at V and 4 bases at J, leaving 11 bases unmatched. Germline loops: CDR1 SEHNR, CDR2 FQNEAQ (reference sequence). CDR3 bases: TGTGCCAGCAGCCTAAGCGGGACAGGGAGTGGCACTGAAGCTTTCTTT. Protein: CASSLSGTGSGTEAFF.

The J gene is TRBJ1-6, the V gene TRBV9; TRBD1 aligns across 8 bases. J gave up 8 bases and V 5 bases, and 12 bases lay outside the gene matches. The CDR3 loop spans 16 amino acids. CDR1 is SGDLS and CDR2 is YYNGEE in the germline V gene. The CDR3 nucleotides are TGTGCCAGCAGGTACACACGGGACAGGACCGATTCACCCCTCCACTTT. Protein product: CASRYTRDRTDSPLHF.

The genes are TRBV7-3 and TRBJ2-1; 7 nucleotides line up with TRBD2. After removal of 1 base from V and 2 bases from J, the junction contained 2 bases not matched to a gene. There are 15 residues in the CDR3. In germline, CDR1 is SGHTA, CDR2 FQGTGA. CDR3 residues: CASSLRRGTYNEQFF. In DNA, the CDR3 is TGTGCCAGCAGCTTAAGGCGGGGGACCTACAATGAGCAGTTCTTC.